These 3 T cell receptor beta chains were sequenced from one sample in a study of shared clonotypes between healthy human individuals (dated by TCRdb to about 2020). Receptor amplification or capture employed the immunoSEQ multiplex PCR assay. In its TCRdb copy, this immuneACCESS table keeps in-frame sequences only and misses some clones. Where compared with another copy, unresolved V genes explain less than half of these, and the others have no known cause. In all, the sample holds some 660,000 clones, and around three quarters of those were seen once. The top ten clones comprise 1.5% to 2% of the sample. Sequencing was done on a sample of memory CD4+ T cells sorted from blood. The cell subset or site label of this sample denotes: CD45RA-negative fraction. The origin of the receptors is a young woman in good health.

This clone was picked up a small number of times. This chain joins TRBV19 and TRBJ1-4; no reliable D call. The CDR3 sequence is 15 residues long. Germline V gene data show CDR1 as LNHDA and CDR2 as SQIVND (reference sequence). The V end lost 2 bases, the J end lost 7 bases, and 14 bases lay between the germline ends. CDR3 in amino acids: CASSIRSPPLEKLFF. DNA for the CDR3: TGTGCCAGTAGTATAAGGAGTCCGCCTCTTGAAAAACTGTTTTTT.

This clone was observed at least ten times. This chain links TRBV11-2 with TRBJ2-7, with D perhaps given as TRBD1 or TRBD2 (6 bases each). Between the trimmed V and J ends, which lost 0 bases and 7 bases, there was a span of 19 bases. This CDR3 region has 16 residues. CDR1 and CDR2 (germline): SGHAT, FQNNGV. This CDR3 is CASSLDVGRGDEEQYF. CDR3 coding DNA: TGTGCCAGCAGCTTAGATGTTGGTAGGGGGGACGAGGAGCAGTACTTC.

The rearrangement joins TRBV28 to TRBJ1-1, with D tentatively TRBD1 (6 bases). From germline, CDR1 is MDHEN and CDR2 SYDVKM. The ends were cut back, 5 bases at V and 8 bases at J, with 27 bases in the middle. The CDR3 runs 17 residues. The CDR3 DNA follows: TGTGCCAGCAGTAACCCTATCTCCCCCTTCACAGGGAAAGAAGCTTTCTTT. Translated, it gives CASSNPISPFTGKEAFF.